Following are 8 T cell receptor beta chains from one sample sequenced in a study of blood T cell repertoires in COVID-19. Repertoires were generated with immunoSEQ multiplex PCR, while TCRdb's copy carries only in-frame clones and drops some. The data contain a few hundred thousand clones, about 87% of them singletons. The sequencing input was peripheral blood. These receptor sequences come from a woman aged 55-70 years with COVID-19, enrolled during active disease.

This chain joins TRBV30 and TRBJ2-2; tentative D call: TRBD1 (6 bases). The CDR3 has 14 amino acids. Germline CDR1 is GTSNPN and CDR2 is SVGIG (reference sequence). V gave up 5 bases and J gave up 6 bases, with 16 bases separating them. CDR3 sequence reads: CAWVEGVGAGELFF. In nucleotides, the CDR3 is TGTGCCTGGGTCGAGGGGGTGGGTGCCGGGGAGCTGTTTTTT.

This chain connects TRBV19 to TRBJ1-5; D uncertain. Trimming removed 0 bases at V and 0 bases at J, with 15 bases between. Per the germline V gene, CDR1 is LNHDA and CDR2 is SQIVND (reference sequence). This CDR3 contains 18 residues. CDR3 in DNA: TGTGCCAGTAGTATAGATCGAGCGGATTACGGTAGCAATCAGCCCCAGCATTTT. Its protein product is CASSIDRADYGSNQPQHF.

This clone showed up just once. This chain joins TRBV7-9 and TRBJ2-7, with a possible D match to TRBD2 (6 bases). V lost 5 bases, J lost 3 bases, and 14 bases lay in between. The V gene's germline CDR1 is SEHNR and CDR2 FQNEAQ (reference sequence). The CDR3 contains 14 residues. CDR3 coding DNA: TGTGCCAGCAGCCTGGGGGGTAGGAACTACGAGCAGTACTTC. Its protein product is CASSLGGRNYEQYF.

The DNA for the CDR3 is TGTGCCAGCAGCCAAGACTTTAGCGGGTCCAATACGCAGTATTTT. Encoded protein: CASSQDFSGSNTQYF. This chain uses TRBV4-2 with TRBJ2-3; 7 bases map to TRBD2. V gave up 0 bases and J gave up 7 bases; unmatched junction bases: 7. Per germline, CDR1 LGHNA and CDR2 YNFKEQ. The CDR3 runs 15 residues.

V gene TRBV7-3 combines with J gene TRBJ2-3, with a tentative D call TRBD2 (6 bases). The CDR3 is made up of 14 amino acids. Between the trimmed V and J ends, which lost 5 bases and 1 base, there was a span of 10 bases. The germline CDR1 and CDR2 sequences are SGHTA and FQGTGA. The CDR3 reads CASSPSGGTDTQYF. CDR3 nucleotide sequence: TGTGCCAGCAGCCCCTCGGGGGGCACAGATACGCAGTATTTT. Based on the CDR3 plus reference TRBV7-3 and TRBJ2-3, the full variable domain is GAGVSQTPSNKVTEKGKYVELRCDPISGHTALYWYRQSLGQGPEFLIYFQGTGAADDSGLPNDRFFAVRPEGSVSTLKIQRTERGDSAVYLCASSPSGGTDTQYFGPGTRLTVL.

The gene calls are TRBV28 and TRBJ2-1; 11 nucleotides line up with TRBD2. J gave up 3 bases and V 5 bases, and 3 bases lay outside the gene matches. The CDR3 covers 15 residues. Germline V gene sequence: CDR1 MDHEN, CDR2 SYDVKM. CDR3 sequence: CASSQLAGVYNEQFF. Written as DNA, the CDR3 is TGTGCCAGCAGTCAACTAGCGGGAGTCTACAATGAGCAGTTCTTC. Full variable domain (remainder filled in from reference TRBV28 and TRBJ2-1): DVKVTQSSRYLVKRTGEKVFLECVQDMDHENMFWYRQDPGLGLRLIYFSYDVKMKEKGDIPEGYSVSREKKERFSLILESASTNQTSMYLCASSQLAGVYNEQFFGPGTRLTVL.

The J gene is TRBJ1-5, the V gene TRBV6-2 or TRBV6-3, with D possibly being TRBD1 (5 bases). The CDR3 is 15 amino acids. Looked up from germline, CDR1 is MNHEY and CDR2 is SVGEGT. With 2 bases removed from V and 3 bases from J, the gap between germline ends came to 11 bases. This CDR3 is CASSYLRANNQPQHF. The CDR3 DNA sequence: TGTGCCAGCAGTTACCTCAGGGCGAACAATCAGCCCCAGCATTTT.

This chain uses TRBV9 with TRBJ2-1, with D possibly being TRBD1 (5 bases). The CDR3 extends over 14 amino acids. The V gene's germline CDR1 is SGDLS and CDR2 YYNGEE. Trimming left V 0 bases short and J 7 bases short, with 11 bases between. The CDR3 DNA reads TGTGCCAGCAGCGTAGATCCAGGGAAAAATGAGCAGTTCTTC. It codes for CASSVDPGKNEQFF.